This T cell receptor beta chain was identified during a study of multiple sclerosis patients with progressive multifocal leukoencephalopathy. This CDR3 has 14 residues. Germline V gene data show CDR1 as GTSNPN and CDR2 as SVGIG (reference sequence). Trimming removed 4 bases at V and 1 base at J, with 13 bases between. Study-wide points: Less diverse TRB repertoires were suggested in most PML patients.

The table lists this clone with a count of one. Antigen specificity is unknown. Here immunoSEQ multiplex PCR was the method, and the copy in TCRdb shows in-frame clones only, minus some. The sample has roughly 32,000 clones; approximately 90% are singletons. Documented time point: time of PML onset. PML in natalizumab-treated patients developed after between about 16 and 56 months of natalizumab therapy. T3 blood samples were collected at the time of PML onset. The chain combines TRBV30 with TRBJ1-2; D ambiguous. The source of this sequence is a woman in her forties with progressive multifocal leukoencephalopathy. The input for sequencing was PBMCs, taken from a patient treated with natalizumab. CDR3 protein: CAWNRDGNNYGYTF. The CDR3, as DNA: TGTGCCTGGAACCGTGACGGAAATAACTATGGCTACACCTTC.